The T cell receptor (beta chain) described here comes from a study of technical replicates of blood from a few donors. V shed 5 bases, J shed 4 bases, and the junction held 12 bases outside the gene matches. CDR1 GTSNPN and CDR2 SVGIG come from the germline V gene (reference sequence). The CDR3 is 16 amino acids. Data came from immunoSEQ multiplex PCR; TCRdb stores just in-frame clones and leaves some out. Here the sample spans some 57,000 clones, around nine tenths being singletons. The source of this sequence is a human donor in good health. Some clones in this sample may be carry-over from other donors' samples. The sequenced sample was PBMCs. The genes are TRBV30 and TRBJ1-1; 11 nucleotides match TRBD1. The CDR3 DNA is TGTGCCTGGTATCATCCAAGGGACAGGGGGGCCACTGAAGCTTTCTTT. This translates into CAWYHPRDRGATEAFF.